This is a list of T cell receptor beta chains from one sample in a study of pediatric ulcerative colitis. Repertoires were generated with immunoSEQ multiplex PCR, while TCRdb's copy carries only in-frame clones and drops some. The sample contains roughly 17,000 clones, 74% of which appear only once. The sequenced material came from gut tissue. All receptors come from a girl aged 5 to 17 with moderate ulcerative colitis. Each CDR3 is given without its conserved first and last residue. The order of the fields is CDR3 length, clone size, J gene, V gene, CDR3 protein. Where a row states a size, it is once, few, many or the class of an expanded clone; other rows omit it.

11 | once | TRBJ2-1 | TRBV29-1 | SVEEGRAGEQF
12 | NA | TRBJ2-4 | TRBV28 | ASVSLAGVSIQY
12 | once | TRBJ2-5 | TRBV9 | ASSSRGDQETQY
12 | few | TRBJ2-1 | TRBV10-2 | ASQLAGEYNEQF
12 | few | TRBJ1-5 | TRBV6-6 | ASSLGQQNQPQH
12 | medium-sized | TRBJ1-6 | TRBV5-6 | ASSLRASGSPLH
13 | NA | TRBJ1-1 | TRBV7-9 | ASSQGRQGGTEAF
12 | NA | TRBJ2-7 | TRBV2 | ASSTGTGALEQY
11 | NA | TRBJ2-3 | TRBV27 | ASRSGATDTQY
11 | few | TRBJ1-6 | TRBV2 | ASRMDRGSPLH
13 | NA | TRBJ1-2 | TRBV7-2 | ASSLAVANYYGYT
12 | NA | TRBJ2-7 | TRBV5-1 | ASSPGGNSYEQY
11 | NA | TRBJ1-5 | TRBV29-1 | SVGDRGHQPQH
14 | NA | TRBJ1-1 | TRBV7-9 | ASSPRSVGALSEAF
11 | NA | TRBJ1-2 | TRBV19 | ASSIRGRDGYT
11 | NA | TRBJ2-5 | TRBV6-1 | ASSENPRETQY
14 | NA | TRBJ1-6 | TRBV6-5 | ASSYSALGHNSPLH
14 | NA | TRBJ1-6 | TRBV5-1 | ASILRGGNYNSPLH
10 | NA | TRBJ1-1 | TRBV6-5 | ASSRSGTEAF
11 | once | TRBJ1-1 | TRBV7-3 | ASSQGVGLRAF
11 | NA | TRBJ2-3 | TRBV5-4 | ASSLDGTDTQY
12 | medium-sized | TRBJ1-2 | TRBV7-9 | ASSLSRDSRGYT
12 | large | TRBJ2-7 | TRBV30 | AWRADRGVYEQY
11 | NA | TRBJ2-3 | TRBV28 | ASSGGVTDTQY
12 | few | TRBJ2-7 | TRBV5-5 | ASSLPGRQYEQY
14 | few | TRBJ1-5 | TRBV6-9 | ASSYSPDEGNQPQH
12 | NA | TRBJ1-1 | TRBV11-2 | ASSPGPSNPEAF
12 | NA | TRBJ2-7 | TRBV5-6 | ASSTSGLGAEQY